This passage covers 9 T cell receptor beta chains from one sample sequenced in a study of cytomegalovirus exposure and HLA in healthy donors. The PCR had 60 Vbeta and 13 Jbeta primers. TCRdb's table, derived via immunoSEQ multiplex PCR, lists solely in-frame clones and lacks some. Among about 160,000 clones listed, about 75% were seen once. The sequenced sample consisted of PBMCs. Every receptor here comes from a female donor in good health and CMV-seronegative.

The rearrangement joins TRBV6-1 to TRBJ2-7; possible D gene TRBD1, 6 bases. Between the trimmed V and J ends, which lost 10 bases and 0 bases, there was a span of 16 bases. Germline V gene sequence: CDR1 MNHNS, CDR2 SASEGT. The CDR3 sequence is 14 residues long. CDR3 DNA: TGTGCCACCTCATGGGGACACAGCTCCTACGAGCAGTACTTC. Its translation: CATSWGHSSYEQYF.

The chain joins TRBV5-5 to TRBJ1-3; TRBD1 aligns across 7 bases. J lost 2 bases, V lost 4 bases, and 9 bases had no gene match. This CDR3 region has 16 residues. Looked up from germline, CDR1 is SGHKS and CDR2 is YYEKEE (reference sequence). The CDR3 here is CASSDTTGDPGNTIYF. The CDR3 nucleotides read TGTGCCAGCAGCGATACAACAGGGGACCCTGGAAACACCATATATTTT. Filled out from reference TRBV5-5 and TRBJ1-3, the complete variable domain reads DAGVTQSPTHLIKTRGQQVTLRCSPISGHKSVSWYQQVLGQGPQFIFQYYEKEERGRGNFPDRFSARQFPNYSSELNVNALLLGDSALYLCASSDTTGDPGNTIYFGEGSWLTVV.

V is TRBV27 and J is TRBJ2-3; D is perhaps TRBD2 (6 bases). Deletions cut 4 bases from V and 2 bases from J, with 16 bases between. Germline V CDR1 and CDR2: MNHEY, SMNVEV (reference sequence). The CDR3 totals 16 residues. The CDR3 loop is CASSSGTGGITDTQYF. The CDR3 region has the DNA TGTGCCAGCAGTTCAGGGACTGGCGGAATCACAGATACGCAGTATTTT.

There are a few counts of this clone. The rearrangement uses TRBV5-1 and TRBJ2-7; TRBD1 matches 12 bases. V lost 0 bases and J lost 6; bases outside the gene matches: 7. This CDR3 is built from 16 residues. Germline V gene data show CDR1 as SGHRS and CDR2 as YFSETQ. The CDR3 DNA is TGCGCCAGCAGCTTGGTGTCCGGGACAGGGGGCTTCGAGCAGTACTTC. Translation gives CASSLVSGTGGFEQYF.

This clone has a handful of counts. The rearrangement links TRBV19 to TRBJ2-1; TRBD1 might be the D (5 bases). CDR1 LNHDA and CDR2 SQIVND come from the germline V gene (reference sequence). The V end was cut by 5 bases, the J end by 9 bases, with 11 bases between. This CDR3 has 12 residues. CDR3 nucleotides: TGTGCCAGTAGTCGGGCCAGGGCTGAGCAGTTCTTC. Residues: CASSRARAEQFF.

The V and J genes are TRBV19 and TRBJ2-3; 15 bases align to TRBD2. The ends lost 6 bases at V and 6 bases at J; junction bases unmatched: 10. CDR3 length: 17 amino acids. Germline loops: CDR1 LNHDA, CDR2 SQIVND (reference sequence). DNA of the CDR3: TGTGCCAGTAGCGTCAGTTTTGGGACTAGCGGGAGGGATACGCAGTATTTT. Amino acid sequence: CASSVSFGTSGRDTQYF. The full variable domain, rest sourced from reference TRBV19 and TRBJ2-3, is DGGITQSPKYLFRKEGQNVTLSCEQNLNHDAMYWYRQDPGQGLRLIYYSQIVNDFQKGDIAEGYSVSREKKESFPLTVTSAQKNPTAFYLCASSVSFGTSGRDTQYFGPGTRLTVL.

The chain employs TRBV6-5 and TRBJ1-1; TRBD1 matches at 7 bases. This CDR3 spans 13 amino acids. Trimming cost V 7 bases and J 3 bases; bases outside gene matches: 5. Germline lookup yields CDR1 MNHEY and CDR2 SVGAGI. The CDR3 DNA reads TGTGCCAGCATACGACAGGGATACACTGAAGCTTTCTTT. This gives the protein CASIRQGYTEAFF.

This chain uses TRBV4-3 with TRBJ1-2; the match to TRBD1 covers 11 bases. Per the germline V gene, CDR1 is LGHNA and CDR2 is YSLEER. The CDR3 is 16 residues long. J gave up 6 bases and V 3 bases, and 9 bases lay outside the gene matches. The CDR3 DNA sequence: TGCGCCAGCAGCCACTACAGGACAGGGGGCGCGAATGGCTACACCTTC. Its translation: CASSHYRTGGANGYTF.

Points on this clone: Mismatch with germline at one junction end may stem from a read error. The chain employs TRBV7-9 and TRBJ2-3; 8 bases fit TRBD2. This CDR3 has 14 residues. From germline, CDR1 is SEHNR and CDR2 FQNEAQ (reference sequence). The CDR3 nucleotides read TGTGCCAGCCGCTTACTAGCGGCCACAGATACGCAGTATTTT. Protein: CASRLLAATDTQYF.